A single sample gave rise to the 26 T cell receptor beta chains below, sequenced in a study of pediatric ulcerative colitis. Libraries were prepared by immunoSEQ multiplex PCR; TCRdb keeps only in-frame clonotypes and omits some of them. The table includes 30,000 to 40,000 clones, around 80% detected once. Sequenced material: blood. These receptors came from a boy between 10 and 17 years old with severe ulcerative colitis.

The CDR3 reads CASSPWDRDNSPLHF. The CDR3 bases are TGTGCCAGTAGTCCTTGGGACAGGGATAATTCACCCCTCCACTTT. The chain couples TRBV19 to TRBJ1-6; TRBD1 aligns across 9 bases. The trim removed 5 bases at V and 5 bases at J, leaving 4 bases unmatched. The CDR3 spans 15 residues. Germline loops: CDR1 LNHDA, CDR2 SQIVND (reference sequence).

The chain combines TRBV15 with TRBJ1-4, with TRBD1 matching 7 bases. CDR1 is LNHNV and CDR2 is YYDKDF in the germline V gene (reference sequence). Unmatched junction bases numbered 7, after V lost 7 bases and J lost 8 bases. The CDR3 loop spans 13 amino acids. This CDR3 is CATTQGFWEKLFF. CDR3 DNA: TGTGCCACCACACAGGGGTTTTGGGAAAAACTGTTTTTT.

V gene TRBV6-1 combines with J gene TRBJ2-3, with unresolved D. CDR3 length: 13 residues. The V gene's germline CDR1 is MNHNS and CDR2 SASEGT. V was trimmed by 7 bases and J by 1 base, leaving 9 bases between them. CDR3 sequence reads: CASMFIGTDTQYF. For the CDR3, the DNA is TGTGCCAGCATGTTTATCGGCACAGATACGCAGTATTTT.

DNA for the CDR3: TGTGCCAGCAGGACCGGGCCTCTTTCCGATACGCAGTATTTT. Translating it yields CASRTGPLSDTQYF. This sequence joins TRBV2 and TRBJ2-3; no definite D call. The CDR3 is 14 residues long. CDR1 is SNHLY, CDR2 FYNNEI, per germline. Trimming left V 6 bases short and J 6 bases short, with 16 bases between.

Here the CDR3 reads CAISQPNNEKLFF. In nucleotides, the CDR3 is TGTGCCATCAGCCAACCTAATAATGAAAAACTGTTTTTT. This chain uses TRBV10-3 with TRBJ1-4, with D hard to call. Trimming took 6 bases from V and 4 from J, leaving 9 bases between them. The V gene's germline CDR1 is ENHRY and CDR2 SYGVKD. The CDR3 totals 13 residues.

The chain couples TRBV30 to TRBJ1-3, with D unclear. Germline lookup yields CDR1 GTSNPN and CDR2 SVGIG (reference sequence). V was pared by 3 bases and J by 2 bases, with 11 bases between. There are 14 residues in the CDR3. CDR3 in amino acids: CAWSLGWPGNTIYF. The DNA of the CDR3 is TGTGCCTGGAGCTTGGGGTGGCCTGGAAACACCATATATTTT. The whole variable domain, remainder taken from reference TRBV30 and TRBJ1-3, is SQTIHQWPATLVQPVGSPLSLECTVEGTSNPNLYWYRQAAGRGLQLLFYSVGIGQISSEVPQNLSASRPQDRQFILSSKKLLLSDSGFYLCAWSLGWPGNTIYFGEGSWLTVV.

This chain links TRBV9 with TRBJ1-4; the D gene is possibly TRBD1 (5 bases). CDR1 and CDR2 (germline): SGDLS, YYNGEE. V was shortened by 2 bases and J by 8 bases, with 16 bases between the two germline ends. CDR3 size: 15 residues. CDR3 DNA sequence: TGTGCCAGCAGCGTCGAGGGGCGCCGCGGGGAAAAACTGTTTTTT. Its translation: CASSVEGRRGEKLFF.

The rearrangement uses TRBV9 and TRBJ2-1; 8 bases map to TRBD2. After removal of 0 bases from V and 6 bases from J, the junction contained 5 bases not matched to a gene. This CDR3 spans 15 amino acids. Germline V gene data show CDR1 as SGDLS and CDR2 as YYNGEE. CDR3 residues: CASSVVGGAVNEQFF. The CDR3 bases are TGTGCCAGCAGCGTAGTCGGGGGGGCGGTCAATGAGCAGTTCTTC. Full variable domain (missing parts from reference TRBV9 and TRBJ2-1): DSGVTQTPKHLITATGQRVTLRCSPRSGDLSVYWYQQSLDQGLQFLIQYYNGEERAKGNILERFSAQQFPDLHSELNLSSLELGDSALYFCASSVVGGAVNEQFFGPGTRLTVL.

The V and J genes are TRBV7-6 and TRBJ2-2, with 9 bases that match TRBD2. With V trimmed by 4 bases and J by 5 bases, 11 bases remained unmatched. The CDR3 runs to 17 residues. Germline V gene sequence: CDR1 SGHVS, CDR2 FNYEAQ. As DNA, the CDR3 is TGTGCCAGCAGCTCTACTGCGGGGGGGCGCAGGACCGGGGAGCTGTTTTTT. It yields the protein CASSSTAGGRRTGELFF.

The rearrangement uses TRBV5-8 and TRBJ2-3; the match to TRBD1 covers 9 bases. The CDR3 consists of 14 residues. In germline, CDR1 is SGHTS, CDR2 YDEGEE. With V trimmed by 4 bases and J by 3 bases, 3 bases remained unmatched. The CDR3 DNA sequence: TGTGCCAGCAGCCCTGGGACAGGGACAGATACGCAGTATTTT. It codes for CASSPGTGTDTQYF.

The chain links TRBV7-2 to TRBJ2-1; TRBD1 might be the D (5 bases). CDR3 size: 14 residues. V lost 5 bases, J lost 9 bases, and 17 bases lay in between. CDR1 is SGHTA and CDR2 is FQGNSA in the germline V gene. CDR3 sequence: CASSHQGFLSEQFF. The CDR3 nucleotides read TGTGCCAGCAGCCATCAGGGATTCCTTAGTGAGCAGTTCTTC.

The chain combines TRBV6-1 with TRBJ1-4; D is unclear. V lost 1 base to trimming and J lost 7 bases, with 10 bases between them. The CDR3 totals 14 residues. Germline V CDR1 and CDR2: MNHNS, SASEGT. For the CDR3, the DNA is TGTGCCAGCAGTGAAGGTTCAGGATCTGAAAAACTGTTTTTT. Translation gives CASSEGSGSEKLFF.

The V and J genes are TRBV15 and TRBJ1-4; 8 positions match TRBD1. With V trimmed by 3 bases and J by 7 bases, 10 bases remained unmatched. The CDR3 covers 16 residues. CDR1 and CDR2 (germline): LNHNV, YYDKDF (reference sequence). CDR3 residues: CATSRESGTGGEKLFF. The CDR3 DNA reads as TGTGCCACCAGCAGGGAATCGGGGACAGGCGGTGAAAAACTGTTTTTT.

The V call is TRBV10-3, the J call TRBJ2-7; the D gene could be TRBD1 or TRBD2 (5 bases each). The CDR3 totals 13 residues. Germline values: CDR1 ENHRY, CDR2 SYGVKD. V lost 8 bases to trimming and J lost 3 bases, with 14 bases between them. The CDR3 here is CAIRPGDGYEQYF. In DNA, the CDR3 is TGTGCCATCCGCCCCGGGGACGGCTACGAGCAGTACTTC.

The chain links TRBV19 to TRBJ2-1; D might be TRBD2 (6 bases). Germline values: CDR1 LNHDA, CDR2 SQIVND (reference sequence). This CDR3 spans 15 amino acids. Trimming removed 3 bases from V and 3 bases from J, with 12 bases in between. This CDR3 reads CASSIGGTNYNEQFF. The CDR3 coding sequence is TGTGCCAGTAGTATTGGGGGGACCAACTACAATGAGCAGTTCTTC.

The chain recombines TRBV7-8 with TRBJ2-7; the D gene is possibly TRBD1 (6 bases). V shed 4 bases and J shed 1 base, with 11 bases lying between them. Germline CDR1 is SGHVS and CDR2 is FQNEAQ. There are 14 residues in the CDR3. CDR3 nucleotide sequence: TGTGCCAGCAGCTCGGGACAAGTTTCCTACGAGCAGTACTTC. It codes for CASSSGQVSYEQYF.

The V call is TRBV2, the J call TRBJ2-7, with D unresolved. Germline V CDR1 and CDR2: SNHLY, FYNNEI. This CDR3 spans 12 amino acids. V lost 3 bases to trimming and J lost 4 bases, with 7 bases between them. The CDR3 is CASSETVYEQYF. The DNA of the CDR3 is TGTGCCAGCAGTGAGACGGTTTACGAGCAGTACTTC.

This chain uses TRBV7-9 with TRBJ1-6; the D is unclear. Trimming cost V 1 base and J 10 bases, with 8 bases left between them. CDR1 and CDR2 (germline): SEHNR, FQNEAQ (reference sequence). The length of the CDR3 is 13 residues. DNA for the CDR3: TGTGCCAGCAGCTTAGATGCGAGGTCACCCCTCCACTTT. Translating it yields CASSLDARSPLHF.

The chain recombines TRBV11-2 with TRBJ2-7; the D is unclear. CDR3 length equals 12 residues. Germline CDR1 is SGHAT and CDR2 is FQNNGV. The ends were cut back, 1 base at V and 6 bases at J, with 7 bases in the middle. The CDR3 sequence: CASSLGHLEQYF. The CDR3, as DNA: TGTGCCAGCAGCTTAGGGCACCTCGAGCAGTACTTC.

The chain recombines TRBV4-3 with TRBJ2-1; D is undetermined. This CDR3 is 17 amino acids long. The germline gives CDR1 LGHNA, CDR2 YSLEER. V lost 0 bases and J lost 9, with 21 bases in between. CDR3 sequence: CASSQDWATKGRAEQFF. CDR3 coding DNA: TGCGCCAGCAGCCAAGATTGGGCAACAAAAGGTCGGGCTGAGCAGTTCTTC.

The chain employs TRBV6-6 and TRBJ1-6; 8 bases map to TRBD1. Germline loops: CDR1 MNHNY, CDR2 SVGAGI (reference sequence). The CDR3 spans 15 residues. The J segment lost 7 bases and the V segment lost 7 bases, leaving 9 bases of the junction unmatched. CDR3 sequence (DNA): TGTGCCAGCATCCAGACAGGGGCAAAGAATTCACCCCTCCACTTT. Translation: CASIQTGAKNSPLHF.

The table lists this clone with a few counts. The CDR3 loop reads CASSHTGELFF. CDR3 coding DNA: TGCGCCAGCAGCCACACCGGGGAGCTGTTTTTT. The chain links TRBV4-1 to TRBJ2-2, with D unclear. V lost 3 bases and J 4 bases, leaving 0 bases between the germline ends. This CDR3 contains 11 residues. CDR1 is MGHRA and CDR2 is YSYEKL in the germline V gene.

The chain uses TRBV6-1 and TRBJ2-7; D unresolved. V gave up 4 bases and J gave up 1 base, with 17 bases separating them. CDR1 MNHNS and CDR2 SASEGT come from the germline V gene. The CDR3 loop spans 16 amino acids. The CDR3 region is CASSALTDVLSYEQYF. The CDR3 bases are TGTGCCAGCAGTGCGCTAACAGACGTCCTGTCCTACGAGCAGTACTTC.

The chain links TRBV6-1 to TRBJ1-3, with D hard to call. This CDR3 has 16 residues. V was trimmed by 2 bases and J by 0 bases, leaving 11 bases between them. Germline CDR1 reads MNHNS; CDR2 reads SASEGT. The DNA for the CDR3 is TGTGCCAGCAGTGAACTCACTGGAGCCTCTGGAAACACCATATATTTT. Its translation is CASSELTGASGNTIYF.

The chain couples TRBV6-5 to TRBJ2-1; 7 bases match TRBD2. The CDR3 has 15 amino acids. V dropped 6 bases and J dropped 2; count of bases not matched to a gene: 7. Germline CDR1 and CDR2: MNHEY and SVGAGI. DNA of the CDR3: TGTGCCAGCAGCCAAGCGGGGACGGCCTACAATGAGCAGTTCTTC. It encodes CASSQAGTAYNEQFF.

V usage is TRBV7-2 and J usage is TRBJ1-1; 11 bases are shared with TRBD1. CDR1 SGHTA and CDR2 FQGNSA come from the germline V gene. The CDR3 sequence is 13 residues long. V lost 5 bases, J lost 11 bases, and 7 bases stayed unmatched. The CDR3 coding sequence is TGTGCCAGCAGCGAACCGGACAGGGGGCGTGCTTTCTTT. Translating gives CASSEPDRGRAFF.